This record covers a single T cell receptor (beta chain). Its antigen is not identified. This sample was included in a study of chemoradiotherapy in HPV16-positive cancers. Points from the study as a whole: For HPV16-positive patients, expanding HPV-responsive T cells associated with longer recurrence-free survival. Non-HPV-specific T cells did not expand in tumors during treatment, whereas candidate HPV-specific clones and E7-related motifs did.

The CDR3 totals 15 residues. Clones were read by immunoSEQ multiplex PCR, and TCRdb kept only the in-frame ones, dropping some. The table shows 15,000 or so clones, with around 90% occurring only once. The chain joins TRBV21-1 to TRBJ1-1. TRBV21-1 is assigned pseudogene status. The source is a human donor with HPV-associated anogenital cancer. Source: blood, taken from a patient who underwent chemoradiotherapy. CDR3 loop: CASSKARELRTEAFF. The DNA of the CDR3 is TGTGCCAGCAGCAAAGCGCGGGAATTGAGGACTGAAGCTTTCTTT.